This T cell receptor (beta chain) was recovered during a study of blood T cell repertoires in COVID-19. Study-wide context: T cells, B-cell-depleted T cells, or PBMCs provided the cDNA or gDNA that served as material.

Authors' methods: Amplification of reference gene primers was used by the study to estimate nucleated cell counts. Sequencing was performed with immunoSEQ multiplex PCR; in TCRdb, only in-frame clones are kept and a portion is missing. The V and J calls and clone size come from that table; D and trimming were worked out from the DNA. The sample has roughly 150,000 clones, approximately 80% seen once. The receptor comes from a human donor in a cohort sampled during active COVID-19. Input material: peripheral blood.

In nucleotides, the CDR3 is TGTGCCAGCAGGCCTCCCGGGGGATCACCCCTCCACTTT. Encoded protein: CASRPPGGSPLHF. This chain links TRBV3-1 (or the pseudogene TRBV3-2) with TRBJ1-6, with D tentatively TRBD1 (5 bases). V lost 6 bases to trimming and J lost 10 bases, with 13 bases between them. Germline V CDR1 and CDR2: LGHDT, YNNKEL (reference sequence). The CDR3 runs to 13 residues.